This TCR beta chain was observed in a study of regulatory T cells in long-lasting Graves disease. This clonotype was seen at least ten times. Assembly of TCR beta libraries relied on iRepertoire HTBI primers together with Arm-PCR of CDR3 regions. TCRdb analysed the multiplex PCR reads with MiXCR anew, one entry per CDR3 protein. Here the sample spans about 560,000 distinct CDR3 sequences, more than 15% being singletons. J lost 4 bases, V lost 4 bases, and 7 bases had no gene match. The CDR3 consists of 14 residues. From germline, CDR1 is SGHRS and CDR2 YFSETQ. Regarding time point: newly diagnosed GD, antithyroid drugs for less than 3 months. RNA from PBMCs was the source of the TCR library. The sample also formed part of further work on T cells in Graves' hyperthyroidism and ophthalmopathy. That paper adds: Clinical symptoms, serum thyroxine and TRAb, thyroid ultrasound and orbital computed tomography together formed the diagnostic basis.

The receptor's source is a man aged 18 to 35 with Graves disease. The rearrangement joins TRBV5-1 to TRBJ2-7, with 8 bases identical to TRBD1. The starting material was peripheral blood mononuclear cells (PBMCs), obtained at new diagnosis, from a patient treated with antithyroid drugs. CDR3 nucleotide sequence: TGCGCCAGCAGCCACGGGACAGGACCATACGAGCAGTACTTC. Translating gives CASSHGTGPYEQYF.